The entry below gives a single TCR beta chain sequence along with its context. Its antigen is unidentified. The data were obtained in a study of beta chain features in type 1 diabetes. Study-level background: What patients shared with healthy donors was a similar profile of age, gender and cell yields. Whole-study results and caveats: Insertion counts at VDJ junctions were lower in type 1 diabetes patients, who also showed more deletions there. Across all four CD4+ subsets, people with type 1 diabetes showed modestly shorter TCRB CDR3s.

It was via CD45RO/CCR7/CD25/CD127/CD95/CD27 that CD4+ naive, central memory, regulatory and stem cell-like memory cells were sorted. The sequenced template was cDNA made from the entire isolated RNA. An average of about 3.5 million reads was obtained for naive, central memory and regulatory T cell samples. The method was immunoSEQ multiplex PCR; TCRdb's version includes in-frame clones alone and lacks a portion of them. The sample comprises about 15,000 clones, more than 60% of which are singletons, and 2% to 2.5% rests with the top ten. The CDR3 extends over 15 amino acids. The V end lost 4 bases, the J end lost 1 base, and 14 bases lay between the germline ends. Germline V CDR1 and CDR2: SGHTS, YDEGEE.

This clonotype was sampled from a man aged 30 to 39 with type 1 diabetes. Sequencing input: Tregs from blood. This chain connects TRBV5-8 to TRBJ1-1, with D possibly TRBD1 on 5 matching bases. The CDR3 bases are TGTGCCAGCAGCCCCCGTCGCCAGGGGAACACTGAAGCTTTCTTT. Its translation: CASSPRRQGNTEAFF. The whole variable domain, remainder taken from reference TRBV5-8 and TRBJ1-1, is EAGVTQSPTHLIKTRGQQATLRCSPISGHTSVYWYQQALGLGLQFLLWYDEGEERNRGNFPPRFSGRQFPNYSSELNVNALELEDSALYLCASSPRRQGNTEAFFGQGTRLTVV.